This entry concerns a single T cell receptor (beta chain). Antigen: not known. Here immunoSEQ multiplex PCR was the method, and the copy in TCRdb shows in-frame clones only, minus some. The repertoire holds about 390,000 clones, with approximately 86% as singletons. This sample is drawn from a study of Ad26.COV2.S vaccination and SARS-CoV-2 variants. As for the study in general: Donor participated within the Ad26.COV2.S arm of the COV1001 trial. Once or twice, 56 days apart, Ad26.COV2.S was delivered intramuscularly.

Treatment indicated: approximately 18 received Ad26.COV2.S at low or high dose, single or two shots; roughly five received placebo; per-sample allocation not given. Sampling occurred on day 63 after the first vaccine or placebo injection. Study-level points and caveats: With respect to non-spike TCR breadth, vaccine and placebo recipients were similar. Considerable breadth of spike-specific CD8+ and CD4+ T cell responses has reportedly been documented following vaccination.

Deletions cut 3 bases from V and 5 bases from J, with 13 bases between. In germline, CDR1 is SEHNR, CDR2 FQNEAQ (reference sequence). The CDR3 has 14 residues. The chain employs TRBV7-9 and TRBJ1-2, with TRBD1 as a possible D gene (6 bases). This receptor was obtained from a person aged 18-60 years who received the Ad26.COV2.S COVID-19 vaccine or a placebo. The source material was peripheral blood, sampled in a trial of Ad26.COV2.S vaccine versus placebo. The CDR3, as DNA: TGTGCCAGCAGCTTCAGGACAGAAGTTTATGGCTACACCTTC. Amino acid sequence: CASSFRTEVYGYTF.